The 4 T cell receptor beta chains below were found in one sample sequenced in a study of early T cells in non-severe SARS-CoV-2 infection. Each CDR3 protein is one row after TCRdb ran MiXCR on the 5' RACE reads. Of about 110,000 distinct CDR3 sequences in the sample, 9% to 13% are singletons; the top ten hold 3% to 3.5%. Sequencing used whole blood. All receptors come from an adult who was a healthcare worker with PCR-confirmed SARS-CoV-2 infection or an uninfected control (not recorded which).

This clonotype was counted ten times or more. The V and J genes are TRBV7-2 and TRBJ1-5, with 9 nucleotides matching TRBD1. This CDR3 is built from 16 residues. CDR1 is SGHTA, CDR2 FQGNSA, per germline. J was trimmed by 4 bases and V by 4 bases; bases with no gene match: 8. CDR3 in amino acids: CASSSTGTGLNQPQHF. The CDR3 DNA follows: TGTGCCAGCAGCTCTACCGGGACAGGGTTAAATCAGCCCCAGCATTTT.

This clonotype was seen ten or more times. DNA for the CDR3: TGTGCCAGCAGCTTAGTCAGGGAGACTGAAGCTTTCTTT. Protein sequence: CASSLVRETEAFF. The chain recombines TRBV7-2 with TRBJ1-1; tentatively, D is TRBD1 (5 bases). Germline CDR1 reads SGHTA; CDR2 reads FQGNSA. V was cut by 1 base and J by 5 bases, with 8 bases left in between. This CDR3 is built from 13 residues.

This clonotype occurred a few times. J is TRBJ1-6 and V is TRBV9, with TRBD1 identical over 8 bases. Trimming at V came to 3 bases and at J to 10 bases, leaving 15 bases not matched to a gene. The CDR3 loop spans 17 amino acids. Germline V lookup: CDR1 SGDLS, CDR2 YYNGEE. The CDR3 protein is CASSAIDRGLSVSPLHF. CDR3 coding DNA: TGTGCCAGCAGCGCAATAGACAGGGGATTGTCGGTATCACCCCTCCACTTT.

This clonotype was observed a few times. The chain combines TRBV20-1 with TRBJ2-1, with 7 bases fitting TRBD2. The CDR3 consists of 11 residues. Germline assignment: CDR1 DFQATT and CDR2 SNEGSKA (reference sequence). Trimming took 6 bases from V and 7 from J; bases not matched to a gene: 3. CDR3 bases: TGCAGTGCAGCAGCGGGGAATGAGCAGTTCTTC. Translation gives CSAAAGNEQFF.